This T cell receptor (beta chain) originates from a study of blood T cell dynamics during melanoma immunotherapy. About the study: Metastatic melanoma patients received first-line pembrolizumab or nivolumab plus ipilimumab.

TCRdb keeps only in-frame clones here, not all; method: immunoSEQ multiplex PCR. Seen here are 14,000 or so clones, 85% to 90% observed once, and the top ten hold around 5.8%. Study-wide findings and caveats: Disease-control patients' PBMC repertoires became either more clonal or more diverse at W3.

Time point reported: pre-treatment baseline. No patient had earlier systemic cancer treatment, concurrent immunosuppressants, or another active cancer. This clone has only a few counts. As yet, its antigen is unknown. The source of this sequence is a human donor with melanoma. The sample consisted of blood, taken from a patient treated with checkpoint blockade.

The CDR3 loop is CASSRAANYGYTF. The CDR3 coding sequence is TGTGCCAGCAGTAGGGCAGCTAACTATGGCTACACCTTC. The chain has TRBV6-1 and TRBJ1-2; no clear D gene. The V end lost 5 bases, the J end lost 0 bases, and 7 bases lay between the germline ends. Per the germline V gene, CDR1 is MNHNS and CDR2 is SASEGT. This CDR3 comprises 13 residues.